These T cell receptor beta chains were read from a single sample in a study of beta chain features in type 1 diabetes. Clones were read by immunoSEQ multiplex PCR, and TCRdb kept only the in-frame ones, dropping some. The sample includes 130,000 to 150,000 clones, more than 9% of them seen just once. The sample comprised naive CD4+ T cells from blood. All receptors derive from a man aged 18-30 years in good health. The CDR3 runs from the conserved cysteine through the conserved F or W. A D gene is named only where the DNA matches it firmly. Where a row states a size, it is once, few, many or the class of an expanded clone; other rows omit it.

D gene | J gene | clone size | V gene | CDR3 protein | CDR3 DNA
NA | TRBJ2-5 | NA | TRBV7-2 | CASSTRASQETQYF | TGTGCCAGCAGCACTAGGGCTAGCCAAGAGACCCAGTACTTC
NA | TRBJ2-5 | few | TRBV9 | CASSVVEGAETQYF | TGTGCCAGCAGCGTAGTAGAAGGGGCGGAGACCCAGTACTTC
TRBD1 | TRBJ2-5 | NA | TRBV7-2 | CASTGGTGVETQYF | TGTGCCAGCACGGGTGGGACAGGGGTAGAGACCCAGTACTTC
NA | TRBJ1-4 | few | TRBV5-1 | CASSLALGSGEKLFF | TGCGCCAGCAGCTTGGCCTTGGGGAGCGGTGAAAAACTGTTTTTT
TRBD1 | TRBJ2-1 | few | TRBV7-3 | CASSERQGAPYNEQFF | TGTGCCAGCAGCGAGCGACAGGGGGCCCCCTACAATGAGCAGTTCTTC
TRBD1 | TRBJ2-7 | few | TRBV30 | CAWSELTGKFEQYF | TGTGCCTGGAGTGAGCTGACAGGGAAGTTCGAGCAGTACTTC
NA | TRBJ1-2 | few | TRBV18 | CASSPETGYGYTF | TGTGCCAGCTCACCGGAGACAGGCTATGGCTACACCTTC
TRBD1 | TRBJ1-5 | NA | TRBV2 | CASNYGTVDQPQHF | TGTGCCAGCAACTACGGGACAGTGGATCAGCCCCAGCATTTT
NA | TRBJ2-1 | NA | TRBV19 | CASSRTGAGSYNEQFF | TGTGCCAGTAGTCGCACAGGAGCGGGCTCCTACAATGAGCAGTTCTTC
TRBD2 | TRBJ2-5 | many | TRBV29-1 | CSVLSREGETQYF | TGCAGCGTTCTCTCTAGGGAGGGGGAGACCCAGTACTTC
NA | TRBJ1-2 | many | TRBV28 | CASSQTVNYGYTF | TGTGCCAGCAGCCAGACAGTGAACTATGGCTACACCTTC
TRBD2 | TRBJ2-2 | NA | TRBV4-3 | CASSQGLAGGTGELFF | TGCGCCAGCAGCCAAGGGCTAGCGGGGGGCACCGGGGAGCTGTTTTTT
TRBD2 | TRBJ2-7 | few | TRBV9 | CASSVSGGTLYEQYF | TGTGCCAGCAGCGTGAGCGGGGGGACTTTGTACGAGCAGTACTTC
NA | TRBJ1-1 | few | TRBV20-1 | CSVRAATEAFF | TGCAGTGTCAGGGCTGCCACTGAAGCTTTCTTT
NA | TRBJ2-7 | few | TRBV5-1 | CASSPGVVGQTYEQYF | TGCGCCAGCAGCCCGGGAGTGGTGGGACAGACCTACGAGCAGTACTTC
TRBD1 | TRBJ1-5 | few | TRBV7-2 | CASSLFSGTGGDQPQHF | TGTGCCAGCAGCTTATTCAGTGGGACAGGGGGCGATCAGCCCCAGCATTTT
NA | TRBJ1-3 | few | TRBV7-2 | CASRSRQPSGNTIYF | TGTGCCAGCAGATCCAGACAGCCCTCTGGAAACACCATATATTTT
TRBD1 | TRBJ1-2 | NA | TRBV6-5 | CASSYTGVLYGYTF | TGTGCCAGCAGTTACACAGGGGTCCTCTATGGCTACACCTTC
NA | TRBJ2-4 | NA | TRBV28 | CASSRTLIAKNIQYF | TGTGCCAGCAGTAGGACACTTATAGCCAAAAACATTCAGTACTTC
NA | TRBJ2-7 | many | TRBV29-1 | CSVEGRSEASEQYF | TGCAGCGTTGAAGGCAGAAGTGAGGCCTCCGAGCAGTACTTC
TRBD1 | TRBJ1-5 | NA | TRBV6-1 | CASSLGQEGYQPQHF | TGTGCCAGCAGTTTGGGACAGGAGGGCTATCAGCCCCAGCATTTT
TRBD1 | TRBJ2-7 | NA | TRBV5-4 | CASSMDRAGEQYF | TGTGCCAGCAGTATGGACAGGGCGGGCGAGCAGTACTTC
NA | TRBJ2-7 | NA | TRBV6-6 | CASSYVQLYEQYF | TGTGCCAGCAGTTACGTACAGCTCTACGAGCAGTACTTC
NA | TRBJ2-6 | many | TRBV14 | CASSRSSGANVLTF | TGTGCCAGCAGCCGGAGCTCTGGGGCCAACGTCCTGACTTTC
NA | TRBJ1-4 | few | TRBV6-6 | CASRPLEATNEKLFF | TGTGCCAGCAGGCCTCTGGAGGCAACTAATGAAAAACTGTTTTTT
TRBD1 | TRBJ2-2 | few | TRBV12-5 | CASGLEVWGSQGINTGELFF | TGTGCTAGTGGTTTGGAGGTGTGGGGGTCACAGGGGATTAACACCGGGGAGCTGTTTTTT
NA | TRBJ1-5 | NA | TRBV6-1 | CASSDRSNQPQHF | TGTGCCAGCAGTGATCGGAGCAATCAGCCCCAGCATTTT
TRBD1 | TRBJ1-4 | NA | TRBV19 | CASSIRGTAAGKLFF | TGTGCCAGTAGTATTCGGGGGACAGCAGCGGGAAAACTGTTTTTT
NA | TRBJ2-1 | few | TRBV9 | CASSVTGVPYNEQFF | TGTGCCAGCAGCGTGACAGGTGTACCCTACAATGAGCAGTTCTTC
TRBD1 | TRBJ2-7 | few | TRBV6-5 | CASSYLRQGKYEQYF | TGTGCCAGCAGTTACCTCAGACAGGGAAAGTACGAGCAGTACTTC
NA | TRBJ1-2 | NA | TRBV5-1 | CASSLGSSSLYGYTF | TGCGCCAGCAGCTTGGGGAGCAGTTCCCTGTATGGCTACACCTTC
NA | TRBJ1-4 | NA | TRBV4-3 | CASSPVVRVKEKLFF | TGCGCCAGCAGCCCCGTTGTGAGGGTGAAAGAAAAACTGTTTTTT
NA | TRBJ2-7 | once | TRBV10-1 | CARRTGPSYEQYF | TGCGCCAGGAGAACAGGTCCCTCCTACGAGCAGTACTTC
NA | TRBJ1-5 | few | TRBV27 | CASSFGRSNQPQHF | TGTGCCAGCAGTTTTGGGCGTAGCAATCAGCCCCAGCATTTT
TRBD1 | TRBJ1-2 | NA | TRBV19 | CASSPGQAFYGYTF | TGTGCCAGTAGTCCGGGACAGGCGTTCTATGGCTACACCTTC
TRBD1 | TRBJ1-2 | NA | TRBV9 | CASSRDSNYGYTF | TGTGCCAGCAGCAGGGACAGCAACTATGGCTACACCTTC
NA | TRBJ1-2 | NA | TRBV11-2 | CASSLEVGIYGYTF | TGTGCCAGCAGCTTAGAAGTCGGTATCTATGGCTACACCTTC
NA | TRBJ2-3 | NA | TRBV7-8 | CASSFPLGAGDSTDTQYF | TGTGCCAGCAGCTTCCCCCTGGGGGCGGGAGATAGCACAGATACGCAGTATTTT
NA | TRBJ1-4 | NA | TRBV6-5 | CASAETGYEKLFF | TGTGCCAGCGCAGAGACAGGATATGAAAAACTGTTTTTT
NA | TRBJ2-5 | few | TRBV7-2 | CASSPRQSRETQYF | TGTGCCAGCAGCCCCCGACAGAGCCGGGAGACCCAGTACTTC